This entry is about one T cell receptor (beta chain). Its antigen is still unknown. This sample was included in a study of T cell clonotyping in hematopoietic cell transplantation. Findings of the study overall: Cells were unsorted, so CD4 and CD8 contributions were not separated. Higher Inverse Simpson Index values in graft donor and pretransplant recipient predicted broader posttransplant TCR diversity. Pathologically expanded recipient clonotypes increased progressively from day 30 to day 180 as diversity fell. Few recipient clonotypes overlapped donors; over 95% were de novo at given depth.

Measured with immunoSEQ multiplex PCR; TCRdb has only the in-frame clones, and not every one. The table includes fewer than 80,000 clones, 94% detected once. CDR1 is LGHNA, CDR2 YNFKEQ, per germline. The CDR3 has 16 amino acids. Deletions cut 0 bases from V and 4 bases from J, with 15 bases between. The genes are TRBV4-2 and TRBJ1-2; maybe TRBD1 (6 bases). The TCR comes from a man aged 50 to 59 in good health. Some clones in this sample may be carry-over from other donors' samples. Sequencing was performed on peripheral blood mononuclear cells. The CDR3 here is CASSQDGTRGIYGYTF. The CDR3 DNA sequence: TGTGCCAGCAGCCAAGACGGGACCAGGGGAATCTATGGCTACACCTTC.